This entry lists 29 T cell receptor beta chains sequenced from one sample in a study of T cell responses to AZD1222 COVID-19 vaccine. Some clones are missing from TCRdb's copy, which holds only in-frame ones; the method was immunoSEQ multiplex PCR. The data contain approximately 150,000 clones, 85% to 95% of them seen just once; the ten biggest clones take up 1.1% to 1.5%. Source: peripheral blood, taken on day 0 of AZD1222 vaccination. These receptors all stem from an adult in good health.

The V and J genes are TRBV7-3 and TRBJ2-2, with 10 bases fitting TRBD2. Trimming at V came to 5 bases and at J to 5 bases, leaving 2 bases not matched to a gene. The CDR3 sequence is 14 residues long. Per the germline V gene, CDR1 is SGHTA and CDR2 is FQGTGA. DNA for the CDR3: TGTGCCAGCAGCACGGGACTAGCGACCGGGGAGCTGTTTTTT. The encoded protein is CASSTGLATGELFF.

This chain joins TRBV19 and TRBJ2-3, with TRBD2 matching over 10 bases. V lost 5 bases and J lost 5; bases outside the gene matches: 7. The germline gives CDR1 LNHDA, CDR2 SQIVND (reference sequence). This CDR3 is 15 amino acids long. Here the CDR3 DNA reads TGTGCCAGTAGTCCCAGCGGGAGGGCTAGAGATACGCAGTATTTT. It specifies CASSPSGRARDTQYF.

CDR3 nucleotides: TGTGCCAGCAGCCGATATGGAAGCTACGAGCAGTACTTC. As protein: CASSRYGSYEQYF. The chain is built from TRBV11-3 and TRBJ2-7, with D uncertain. The germline V and J ends were trimmed by 5 bases and 3 bases, with 11 bases remaining between them. Per the germline V gene, CDR1 is SGHNT and CDR2 is YENEEA. This CDR3 is built from 13 residues.

V is TRBV4-1 and J is TRBJ2-1; 8 nucleotides agree with TRBD2. V lost 6 bases and J lost 4; bases outside the gene matches: 5. The germline V gene has CDR1 MGHRA and CDR2 YSYEKL. The CDR3 extends over 14 amino acids. Written as DNA, the CDR3 is TGCGCCAGCAGACCTAGCGGGCCGTACAATGAGCAGTTCTTC. Encoded protein: CASRPSGPYNEQFF.

This sequence joins TRBV9 and TRBJ2-3; D is ambiguous. Germline V gene lookup returns CDR1 SGDLS and CDR2 YYNGEE. V lost 0 bases, J lost 2 bases, and 10 bases lay in between. There are 15 residues in the CDR3. This CDR3 is CASSVDVRFTDTQYF. CDR3 DNA sequence: TGTGCCAGCAGCGTAGATGTTCGTTTCACAGATACGCAGTATTTT.

The chain uses TRBV5-6 and TRBJ2-1; TRBD1 agrees at 8 bases. CDR1 SGHDT and CDR2 YYEEEE come from the germline V gene. This CDR3 is 17 amino acids long. V lost 4 bases to trimming and J lost 3 bases; unmatched junction nucleotides: 12. CDR3 DNA sequence: TGTGCCAGCAGCCAGACCGCTATGGGACAGGACTACAATGAGCAGTTCTTC. Its protein product is CASSQTAMGQDYNEQFF. The full variable domain, rest sourced from reference TRBV5-6 and TRBJ2-1, is DAGVTQSPTHLIKTRGQQVTLRCSPKSGHDTVSWYQQALGQGPQFIFQYYEEEERQRGNFPDRFSGHQFPNYSSELNVNALLLGDSALYLCASSQTAMGQDYNEQFFGPGTRLTVL.

J is TRBJ2-7 and V is TRBV29-1; perhaps D is TRBD1 or TRBD2 (6 bases each). CDR1 SQVTM and CDR2 ANQGSEA come from the germline V gene. The CDR3 has 12 residues. V was clipped by 5 bases and J by 2 bases, with 10 bases between them. The CDR3 nucleotides are TGCAGCGTTAGGGGGGCAGCCTACGAGCAGTACTTC. Translated: CSVRGAAYEQYF.

The sample holds one count of this clone. This rearrangement joins TRBV9 to TRBJ2-2; 12 bases fit TRBD2. Per germline, CDR1 SGDLS and CDR2 YYNGEE. V dropped 4 bases and J dropped 4; count of bases not matched to a gene: 2. CDR3 size: 15 residues. CDR3 coding DNA: TGTGCCAGCAGCTTGGGACTAGCGGGCACCGGGGAGCTGTTTTTT. Translated: CASSLGLAGTGELFF.

The gene calls are TRBV5-1 and TRBJ1-1, with D possibly matching TRBD1 (5 bases). The V gene's germline CDR1 is SGHRS and CDR2 YFSETQ. The CDR3 is 13 residues long. The V end lost 7 bases, the J end lost 3 bases, and 13 bases lay between the germline ends. DNA for the CDR3: TGCGCCAGCTCATATGGGGGGGACACTGAAGCTTTCTTT. Amino acid sequence: CASSYGGDTEAFF. Full variable domain (rest looked up from reference TRBV5-1 and TRBJ1-1): KAGVTQTPRYLIKTRGQQVTLSCSPISGHRSVSWYQQTPGQGLQFLFEYFSETQRNKGNFPGRFSGRQFSNSRSEMNVSTLELGDSALYLCASSYGGDTEAFFGQGTRLTVV.

The chain is built from TRBV4-1 and TRBJ1-5, with D unresolved. Per germline, CDR1 MGHRA and CDR2 YSYEKL. The CDR3 consists of 15 residues. V lost 2 bases and J lost 6, with 14 bases in between. The CDR3: CASSQLTVPGQPQHF. The DNA of the CDR3 is TGCGCCAGCAGCCAATTGACGGTACCCGGTCAGCCCCAGCATTTT.

CDR3 bases: TGTGCCACCTCCACGTCCGGGGGGGGTGACAATGAGCAGTTCTTC. It codes for CATSTSGGGDNEQFF. The chain couples TRBV24-1 to TRBJ2-1; 8 nucleotides line up with TRBD2. With V trimmed by 9 bases and J by 5 bases, 11 bases remained unmatched. CDR3 length equals 15 residues. The germline CDR1 and CDR2 sequences are KGHDR and SFDVKD.

This chain links TRBV5-1 with TRBJ1-1; D unresolved. With 7 bases removed from V and 0 bases from J, the gap between germline ends came to 16 bases. Germline lookup yields CDR1 SGHRS and CDR2 YFSETQ. This CDR3 is built from 15 residues. CDR3 sequence: CASSPRDRLNTEAFF. DNA of the CDR3: TGCGCCAGCTCCCCAAGAGACCGCTTGAACACTGAAGCTTTCTTT.

This chain links TRBV5-1 with TRBJ1-4, with D unclear. The V end lost 0 bases, the J end lost 5 bases, and 11 bases lay between the germline ends. This CDR3 spans 15 amino acids. Germline CDR1 and CDR2: SGHRS and YFSETQ. The CDR3 protein is CASSLGRGENEKLFF. Here the CDR3 DNA reads TGCGCCAGCAGCTTGGGCCGCGGGGAAAATGAAAAACTGTTTTTT. The full variable domain, in which reference TRBV5-1 and TRBJ1-4 provide the parts outside the CDR3, is KAGVTQTPRYLIKTRGQQVTLSCSPISGHRSVSWYQQTPGQGLQFLFEYFSETQRNKGNFPGRFSGRQFSNSRSEMNVSTLELGDSALYLCASSLGRGENEKLFFGSGTQLSVL.

The chain joins TRBV25-1 to TRBJ1-2; D not resolved. The CDR3 extends over 12 amino acids. Germline V gene sequence: CDR1 MGHDK, CDR2 SYGVNS. Trimming removed 1 base from V and 6 bases from J, with 6 bases in between. CDR3 region: CASSEFAHGYTF. The DNA of the CDR3 is TGTGCCAGCAGTGAATTCGCCCATGGCTACACCTTC.

The chain employs TRBV18 and TRBJ1-5, with a weak D call TRBD1 (6 bases). The CDR3 sequence is 16 residues long. V lost 3 bases, J lost 2 bases, and 14 bases lay in between. The germline V gene has CDR1 KGHSH and CDR2 LQKENI. CDR3 sequence: CASSPPEGEGNQPQHF. The CDR3 DNA sequence: TGTGCCAGCTCACCGCCAGAGGGGGAAGGCAATCAGCCCCAGCATTTT.

The V call is TRBV2, the J call TRBJ1-1; D is unresolved. This CDR3 is built from 12 residues. Germline V CDR1 and CDR2: SNHLY, FYNNEI. V was shortened by 5 bases and J by 10 bases, with 14 bases between the two germline ends. DNA for the CDR3: TGTGCCAGCAGTCTTAATCCGGGCCCAGCTTTCTTT. Its protein product is CASSLNPGPAFF.

The rearrangement joins TRBV2 to TRBJ2-2, with D hard to call. Per the germline V gene, CDR1 is SNHLY and CDR2 is FYNNEI. V was cut by 4 bases and J by 3 bases, with 12 bases left in between. CDR3 size: 15 residues. CDR3: CASSGRAPDTGELFF. DNA for the CDR3: TGTGCCAGCAGTGGTCGGGCCCCGGACACCGGGGAGCTGTTTTTT.

The chain has TRBV7-2 and TRBJ1-2; no clear D. The CDR3 has 13 residues. In germline, CDR1 is SGHTA, CDR2 FQGNSA. Trimming pared 3 bases from V and 7 bases from J, leaving 12 bases between. The CDR3 nucleotides read TGTGCCAGCAGCTTCCCTACCCCCCCTGGCTACACCTTC. Its protein product is CASSFPTPPGYTF.

The chain has TRBV28 and TRBJ2-1, with 10 bases fitting TRBD2. This CDR3 is 17 amino acids long. V dropped 7 bases and J dropped 12; count of bases not matched to a gene: 21. Looked up from germline, CDR1 is MDHEN and CDR2 is SYDVKM. The CDR3 protein is CASTKRGVSGRPVGQFF. CDR3 nucleotide sequence: TGTGCCAGCACCAAAAGGGGGGTTAGCGGGAGGCCCGTCGGGCAGTTCTTC.

V and J are TRBV4-1 and TRBJ1-2; D may be TRBD1 (5 bases). This CDR3 region has 13 residues. The germline V gene encodes CDR1 MGHRA and CDR2 YSYEKL. The V gene lost 0 bases and the J gene lost 6 bases, with 8 bases spanning the gap. The CDR3, as DNA: TGCGCCAGCAGCCAAGAAGAGGGGAATGGCTACACCTTC. Its protein product is CASSQEEGNGYTF.

This chain links TRBV5-4 with TRBJ2-1; weak D call: TRBD2 (6 bases). Per germline, CDR1 SGHNT and CDR2 YYREEE (reference sequence). V was trimmed by 0 bases and J by 0 bases, leaving 10 bases between them. This CDR3 spans 16 amino acids. The CDR3 region has the DNA TGTGCCAGCAGCTTGGCCCCCGGGAGCTCCTACAATGAGCAGTTCTTC. It yields the protein CASSLAPGSSYNEQFF. The full variable domain, its missing parts supplied by reference TRBV5-4 and TRBJ2-1, is ETGVTQSPTHLIKTRGQQVTLRCSSQSGHNTVSWYQQALGQGPQFIFQYYREEENGRGNFPPRFSGLQFPNYSSELNVNALELDDSALYLCASSLAPGSSYNEQFFGPGTRLTVL.

The J gene is TRBJ1-5, the V gene TRBV7-2; D remains unclear. In germline, CDR1 is SGHTA, CDR2 FQGNSA. This CDR3 spans 13 amino acids. V lost 3 bases to trimming and J lost 3 bases, with 6 bases between them. CDR3 region: CASSFSDNQPQHF. In DNA form, the CDR3 reads TGTGCCAGCAGCTTCTCCGACAATCAGCCCCAGCATTTT.

This sequence joins TRBV7-9 and TRBJ1-2; D is ambiguous. Germline lookup yields CDR1 SEHNR and CDR2 FQNEAQ (reference sequence). V was shortened by 1 base and J by 3 bases, with 3 bases between the two germline ends. CDR3 size: 12 residues. This chain's CDR3 is CASSLDDYGYTF. CDR3 DNA sequence: TGTGCCAGCAGCTTAGATGACTATGGCTACACCTTC. Combining the CDR3 with reference TRBV7-9 and TRBJ1-2 gives the whole variable domain DTGVSQNPRHKITKRGQNVTFRCDPISEHNRLYWYRQTLGQGPEFLTYFQNEAQLEKSRLLSDRFSAERPKGSFSTLEIQRTEQGDSAMYLCASSLDDYGYTFGSGTRLTVV.

This rearrangement joins TRBV12-5 to TRBJ1-2; no clear D gene. This CDR3 is built from 13 residues. Trimming took 1 base from V and 0 from J, leaving 3 bases between them. Germline CDR1 reads LGHNT; CDR2 reads FRNRAP. CDR3 bases: TGTGCTAGTGGTTTGGGAGCTAACTATGGCTACACCTTC. Translating it yields CASGLGANYGYTF.

The rearrangement links TRBV25-1 to TRBJ1-1, with 7 nucleotides matching TRBD1. The CDR3 is made up of 15 amino acids. Germline CDR1 MGHDK, CDR2 SYGVNS. The J segment lost 2 bases and the V segment lost 4 bases, leaving 7 bases of the junction unmatched. This CDR3 is CASSAPGTANTEAFF. Here the CDR3 DNA reads TGTGCCAGCAGTGCCCCCGGGACAGCTAACACTGAAGCTTTCTTT.

The J gene is TRBJ1-2, the V gene TRBV11-2; 7 bases map to TRBD1. Germline V gene sequence: CDR1 SGHAT, CDR2 FQNNGV. V shed 3 bases, J shed 4 bases, and the junction held 5 bases outside the gene matches. CDR3 length: 14 residues. The CDR3 loop reads CASSLDRRVYGYTF. For the CDR3, the DNA is TGTGCCAGCAGCTTGGACAGGAGGGTCTATGGCTACACCTTC.

The chain employs TRBV5-6 and TRBJ1-2; TRBD1 is a possible D gene (5 bases). The CDR3 covers 15 residues. Germline values: CDR1 SGHDT, CDR2 YYEEEE. Trimming removed 0 bases from V and 8 bases from J, with 17 bases in between. The CDR3 bases are TGTGCCAGCAGCTTGGCCAGGGCTACAATTTTGGGCTACACCTTC. Amino acids: CASSLARATILGYTF. Together with reference TRBV5-6 and TRBJ1-2, the CDR3 gives the full variable domain: DAGVTQSPTHLIKTRGQQVTLRCSPKSGHDTVSWYQQALGQGPQFIFQYYEEEERQRGNFPDRFSGHQFPNYSSELNVNALLLGDSALYLCASSLARATILGYTFGSGTRLTVV.

The chain links TRBV4-2 to TRBJ1-1; D not certain. The germline V and J ends were trimmed by 0 bases and 0 bases, with 17 bases remaining between them. Germline loops: CDR1 LGHNA, CDR2 YNFKEQ. CDR3 length equals 18 residues. CDR3 DNA: TGTGCCAGCAGCCAAGATTTTTCACCGCCTGGGATGAACACTGAAGCTTTCTTT. This gives the protein CASSQDFSPPGMNTEAFF.

V usage is TRBV5-1 and J usage is TRBJ2-5; 7 bases fit TRBD1. V was clipped by 4 bases and J by 4 bases; unmatched bases: 4. CDR1 is SGHRS, CDR2 YFSETQ, per germline. The CDR3 consists of 13 residues. The CDR3, as DNA: TGCGCCAGCAGCCCGGGACAGATAGAGACCCAGTACTTC. Its translation: CASSPGQIETQYF.